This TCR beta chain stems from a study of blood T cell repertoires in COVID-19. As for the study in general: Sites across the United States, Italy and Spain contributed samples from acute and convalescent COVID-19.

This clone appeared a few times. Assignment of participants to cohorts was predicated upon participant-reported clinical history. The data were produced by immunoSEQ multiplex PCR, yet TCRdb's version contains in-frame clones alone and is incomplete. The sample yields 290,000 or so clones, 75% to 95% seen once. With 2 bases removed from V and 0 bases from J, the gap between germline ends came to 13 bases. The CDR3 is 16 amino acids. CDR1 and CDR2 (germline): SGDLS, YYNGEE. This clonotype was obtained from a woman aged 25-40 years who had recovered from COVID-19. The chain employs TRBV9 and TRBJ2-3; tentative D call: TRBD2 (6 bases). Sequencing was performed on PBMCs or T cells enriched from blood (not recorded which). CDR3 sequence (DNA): TGTGCCAGCAGCGTCTTTGTTAGCGGAAGCACAGATACGCAGTATTTT. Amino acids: CASSVFVSGSTDTQYF. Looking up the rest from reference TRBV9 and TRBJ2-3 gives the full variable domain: DSGVTQTPKHLITATGQRVTLRCSPRSGDLSVYWYQQSLDQGLQFLIQYYNGEERAKGNILERFSAQQFPDLHSELNLSSLELGDSALYFCASSVFVSGSTDTQYFGPGTRLTVL.